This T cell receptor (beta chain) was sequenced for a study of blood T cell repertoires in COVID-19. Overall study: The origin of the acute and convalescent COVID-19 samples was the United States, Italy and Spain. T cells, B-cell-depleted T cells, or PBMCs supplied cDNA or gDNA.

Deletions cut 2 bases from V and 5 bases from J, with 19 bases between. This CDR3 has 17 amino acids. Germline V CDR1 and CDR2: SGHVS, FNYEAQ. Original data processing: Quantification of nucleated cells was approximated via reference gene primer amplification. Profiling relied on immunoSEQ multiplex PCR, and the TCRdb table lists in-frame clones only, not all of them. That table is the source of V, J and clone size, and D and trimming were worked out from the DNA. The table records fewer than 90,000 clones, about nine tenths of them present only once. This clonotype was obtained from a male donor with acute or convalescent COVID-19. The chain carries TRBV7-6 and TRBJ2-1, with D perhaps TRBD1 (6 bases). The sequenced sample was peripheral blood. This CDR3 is CASSLSPTGKRNNEQFF. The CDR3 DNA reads TGTGCCAGCAGCTTATCCCCCACAGGGAAACGCAACAATGAGCAGTTCTTC.